This T cell receptor beta chain appears in the sequencing data of a study of cytomegalovirus exposure and HLA in healthy donors. Broader study findings: One later analysis, an examination of the roughly 130 validation repertoires, found that first-cohort TCR clusters tended to co-occur in them.

On this clone itself: Its specificity is not known.

V was trimmed by 0 bases and J by 8 bases, leaving 10 bases between them. Germline CDR1 is MNHEY and CDR2 is SVGAGI. The CDR3 contains 14 residues. Sequencing was performed with immunoSEQ multiplex PCR; in TCRdb, only in-frame clones are kept and a portion is missing. Seen here are 80,000 to 100,000 clones, about 90% observed once, and the top ten hold around 6%. The J gene is TRBJ2-2, the V gene TRBV6-5; D perhaps matches TRBD1 (5 bases). This receptor was taken from a man aged 18 to 30 in good health and CMV-seropositive. Sequencing was performed on PBMCs. CDR3 in DNA: TGTGCCAGCAGTTACTCGTGGGGCGGAGGGGAGCTGTTTTTT. Its protein product is CASSYSWGGGELFF.